The rows below give T cell receptor beta chains drawn from one sample of a study of radiotherapy plus CTLA-4 blockade in lung cancer. This table comes from immunoSEQ multiplex PCR, and its TCRdb copy is limited to in-frame clones, with some not included. The sample yields about 88,000 clones, less than 80% seen once. The specimen was peripheral blood, collected from a patient treated with radiotherapy plus ipilimumab. The receptors here all came from a human donor with non-small cell lung cancer that progressed on radiotherapy plus ipilimumab. The CDR3 runs from the conserved cysteine through the conserved F or W. D genes are given only for firm matches. Expanded clones get a size class; other rows say once, few or many, or leave the size out.

TGTGCCAGCAGCTCCTCGATGAGGAACGGACGGGACTATGGCTACACCTTC,CASSSSMRNGRDYGYTF,-,few,17,TRBJ1-2,TRBV7-9
TGCGCCAGCCGCTCGAAGGAGGCGGGGTCGAACACCGGGGAGCTGTTTTTT,CASRSKEAGSNTGELFF,-,-,17,TRBJ2-2,TRBV5-1
TGTGCCAGCAGTTACTCGAGAACCTACGAGCAGTACTTC,CASSYSRTYEQYF,-,few,13,TRBJ2-7,TRBV6-6
TGTGCCATCAGTGAGTCGAAGGGGGCCTACAATGAGCAGTTCTTC,CAISESKGAYNEQFF,-,few,15,TRBJ2-1,TRBV10-3
TGTGCCAGCAGCTTGGACAGGGTATCCCTCTATGGCTACACCTTC,CASSLDRVSLYGYTF,-,-,15,TRBJ1-2,TRBV5-4
TGTGCCAGCAGCCCCGCAGGGGAAGAGACCCAGTACTTC,CASSPAGEETQYF,-,once,13,TRBJ2-5,TRBV28
TGCGCCAGCAGCTCAAGGGGAGACGGCGAGCAGTACTTC,CASSSRGDGEQYF,-,few,13,TRBJ2-7,TRBV5-1
TGTGCCAGTAGTATCGTAGCGGGAGGGCCCTACGAGCAGTACTTC,CASSIVAGGPYEQYF,TRBD2,few,15,TRBJ2-7,TRBV19
TGTGCCAGCAGTTACGGGGAGGGCCCCGGCTATGGCTACACCTTC,CASSYGEGPGYGYTF,-,-,15,TRBJ1-2,TRBV6-5
TGTGCCAGCAGTAGGGACCATTCCTACGAGCAGTACTTC,CASSRDHSYEQYF,-,-,13,TRBJ2-7,TRBV28
TGTGCCAGCAGCTTACTGGGCGGAACGTACAATGAGCAGTTCTTC,CASSLLGGTYNEQFF,-,-,15,TRBJ2-1,TRBV7-2
TGTGCCAGCAGCTTGGGGGAGTCGGAGACCCAGTACTTC,CASSLGESETQYF,-,-,13,TRBJ2-5,TRBV11-1
TGTGCCAGCAGCTTAGGGCCGGCGACAGCCTCTGGAAACACCATATATTTT,CASSLGPATASGNTIYF,-,few,17,TRBJ1-3,TRBV7-9
TGTGCCACCGTCAGGGAGCGCGGCAATGAGCAGTTCTTC,CATVRERGNEQFF,-,-,13,TRBJ2-1,TRBV2
TGCGCCAGCAGCGGACAGGTGGCTTTCTTT,CASSGQVAFF,TRBD1,few,10,TRBJ1-1,TRBV10-2
TGCGCCAGCAGCCAAGAACCCACGAGCTCCTACGAGCAGTACTTC,CASSQEPTSSYEQYF,-,-,15,TRBJ2-7,TRBV4-1
TGTGCCAGTAGTCCGGGAGGATGGTCCTACGAGCAGTACTTC,CASSPGGWSYEQYF,TRBD2,few,14,TRBJ2-7,TRBV19
TGTGCCACCCTGGGGGGGATAGGCTCCTACAATGAGCAGTTCTTC,CATLGGIGSYNEQFF,TRBD2,-,15,TRBJ2-1,TRBV7-2
TGTGCCAGCAGCTCGCTAGGGAACGAGCAGTACTTC,CASSSLGNEQYF,-,-,12,TRBJ2-7,TRBV7-9
TGTGCCACCAGCAGAGATAGGGGTTCGGTGAACACTGAAGCTTTCTTT,CATSRDRGSVNTEAFF,-,-,16,TRBJ1-1,TRBV15
TGTGCCAGCAGTTTATATCGGGGGACAGTCTCGCATCAGCCCCAGCATTTT,CASSLYRGTVSHQPQHF,TRBD1,-,17,TRBJ1-5,TRBV28
TGTGCCAGCAGTCCTTCCACGGGGAGCTCCTACAATGAGCAGTTCTTC,CASSPSTGSSYNEQFF,-,-,16,TRBJ2-1,TRBV27
TGCGCCAGCAGCCAAGAGACTAGCGGGGTAGAGACCCAGTACTTC,CASSQETSGVETQYF,TRBD2,-,15,TRBJ2-5,TRBV4-3
TGTGCCAGCAGCCCTTTAAAGACGGCGAAGACCCAGTACTTC,CASSPLKTAKTQYF,-,-,14,TRBJ2-5,TRBV11-2
TGTGCCAGCAGCTTAGGAGGCGGTATGTACAATGAGCAGTTCTTC,CASSLGGGMYNEQFF,-,-,15,TRBJ2-1,TRBV7-8
TGTGCCAGCAGCTTAGGAGACGCGGGGGGCACTGAAGCTTTCTTT,CASSLGDAGGTEAFF,-,few,15,TRBJ1-1,TRBV7-9
TGTGCCAGCAGCCAGTGGGCAGGGGTCGGGGCCGGCTACACCTTC,CASSQWAGVGAGYTF,-,-,15,TRBJ1-2,TRBV14
TGTGCCAGCAGCCCCGCTGGGGGGGACAGGGGAATCGGCTACACCTTC,CASSPAGGDRGIGYTF,TRBD1,-,16,TRBJ1-2,TRBV11-2
TGTGCCAGCTCAGCCACAGGGGCGAACACTGAAGCTTTCTTT,CASSATGANTEAFF,TRBD1,-,14,TRBJ1-1,TRBV18
TGTGCCAGCAGCCAAGAAGAAGGGGGAGTTTACGAGCAGTACTTC,CASSQEEGGVYEQYF,-,few,15,TRBJ2-7,TRBV4-2
TGTGCCTGGAAGGGTAAAAAGGCAGGGGAAGAGACCCAGTACTTC,CAWKGKKAGEETQYF,-,-,15,TRBJ2-5,TRBV30
TGTGCCAGCAGTTTATGGCAGTGGGACGTAAAGGAGAACTATGGCTACACCTTC,CASSLWQWDVKENYGYTF,-,-,18,TRBJ1-2,TRBV28